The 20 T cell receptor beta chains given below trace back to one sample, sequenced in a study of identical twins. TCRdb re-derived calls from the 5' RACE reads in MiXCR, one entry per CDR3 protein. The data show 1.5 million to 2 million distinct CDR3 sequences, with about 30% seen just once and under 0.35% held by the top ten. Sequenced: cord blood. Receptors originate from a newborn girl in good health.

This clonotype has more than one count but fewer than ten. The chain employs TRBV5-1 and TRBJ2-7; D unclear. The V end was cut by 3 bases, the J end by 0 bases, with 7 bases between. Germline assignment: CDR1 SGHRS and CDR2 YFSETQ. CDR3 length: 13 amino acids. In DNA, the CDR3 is TGCGCCAGCAGCTGGCAGACCTCCTACGAGCAGTACTTC. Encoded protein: CASSWQTSYEQYF.

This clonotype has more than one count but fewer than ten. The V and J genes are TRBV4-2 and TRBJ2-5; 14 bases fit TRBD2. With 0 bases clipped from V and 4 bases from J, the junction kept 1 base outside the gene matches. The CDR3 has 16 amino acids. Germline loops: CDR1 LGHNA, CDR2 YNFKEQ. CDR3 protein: CASSQEGTSGGETQYF. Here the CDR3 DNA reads TGTGCCAGCAGCCAAGAAGGGACTAGCGGGGGAGAGACCCAGTACTTC.

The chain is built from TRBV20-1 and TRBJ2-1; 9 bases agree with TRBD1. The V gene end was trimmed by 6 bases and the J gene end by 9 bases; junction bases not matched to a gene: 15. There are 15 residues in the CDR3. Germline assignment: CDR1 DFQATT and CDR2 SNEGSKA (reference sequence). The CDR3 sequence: CSARVRDRVEGEQFF. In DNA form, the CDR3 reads TGCAGTGCCAGGGTCCGGGACAGGGTTGAGGGTGAGCAGTTCTTC.

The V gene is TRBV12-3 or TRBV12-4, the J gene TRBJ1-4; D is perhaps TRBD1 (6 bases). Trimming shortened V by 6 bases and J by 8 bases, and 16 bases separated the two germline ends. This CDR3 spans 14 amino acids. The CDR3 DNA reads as TGTGCCAGCAGCCCCCAGGGGAGGGGGGAAAAACTGTTTTTT. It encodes CASSPQGRGEKLFF.

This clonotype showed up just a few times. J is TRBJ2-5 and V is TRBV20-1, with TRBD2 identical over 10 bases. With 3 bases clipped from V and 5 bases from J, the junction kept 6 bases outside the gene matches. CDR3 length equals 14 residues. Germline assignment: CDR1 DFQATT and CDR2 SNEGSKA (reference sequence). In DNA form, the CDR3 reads TGCAGTGCTAGCCGTAGCGGGGGGAAGGAGACCCAGTACTTC. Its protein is CSASRSGGKETQYF.

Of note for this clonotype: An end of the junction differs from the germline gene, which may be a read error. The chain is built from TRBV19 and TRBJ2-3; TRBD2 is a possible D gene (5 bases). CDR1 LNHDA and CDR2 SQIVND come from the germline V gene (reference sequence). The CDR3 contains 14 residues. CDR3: CASSIGRGTDTQYF. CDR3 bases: TGTGCCAGCAGTATAGGGCGGGGCACAGATACGCAGTATTTT.

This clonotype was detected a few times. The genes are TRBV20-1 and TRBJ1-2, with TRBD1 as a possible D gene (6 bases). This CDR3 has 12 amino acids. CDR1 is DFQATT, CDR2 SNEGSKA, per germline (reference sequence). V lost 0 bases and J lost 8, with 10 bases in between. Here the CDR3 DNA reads TGCAGTGCTAGAGATAGGGGGGAGGGCTACACCTTC. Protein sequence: CSARDRGEGYTF.

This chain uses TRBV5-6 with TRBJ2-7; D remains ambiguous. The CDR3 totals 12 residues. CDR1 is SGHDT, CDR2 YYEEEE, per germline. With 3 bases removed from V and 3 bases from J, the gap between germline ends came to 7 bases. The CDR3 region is CASSSTFYEQYF. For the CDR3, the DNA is TGTGCCAGCAGCTCGACATTCTACGAGCAGTACTTC.

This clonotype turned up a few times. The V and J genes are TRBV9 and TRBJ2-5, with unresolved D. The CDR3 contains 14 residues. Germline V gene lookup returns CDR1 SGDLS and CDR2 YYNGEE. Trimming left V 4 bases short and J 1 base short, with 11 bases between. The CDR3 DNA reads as TGTGCCAGCAGCCCCCGTCCAACCCAAGAGACCCAGTACTTC. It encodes CASSPRPTQETQYF.

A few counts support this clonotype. The CDR3 DNA follows: TGTGCCAGCAGTTTGGGTCAGGGGGCGACCAATCAGCCCCAGCATTTT. Its translation: CASSLGQGATNQPQHF. The chain carries TRBV12-3 or TRBV12-4 and TRBJ1-5; 8 positions agree with TRBD1. V lost 3 bases, J lost 3 bases, and 7 bases stayed unmatched. This CDR3 has 16 amino acids.

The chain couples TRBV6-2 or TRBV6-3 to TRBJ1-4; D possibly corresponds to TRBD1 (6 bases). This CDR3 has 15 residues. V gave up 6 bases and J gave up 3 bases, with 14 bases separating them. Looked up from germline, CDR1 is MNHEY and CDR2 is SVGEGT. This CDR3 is CASSYTRGANEKLFF. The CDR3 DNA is TGTGCCAGCAGCTACACCAGGGGAGCTAATGAAAAACTGTTTTTT.

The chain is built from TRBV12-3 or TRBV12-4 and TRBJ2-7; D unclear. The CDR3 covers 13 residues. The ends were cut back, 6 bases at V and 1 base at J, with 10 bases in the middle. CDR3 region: CASRSTGSYEQYF. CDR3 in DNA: TGTGCCAGCAGATCTACGGGTTCCTACGAGCAGTACTTC.

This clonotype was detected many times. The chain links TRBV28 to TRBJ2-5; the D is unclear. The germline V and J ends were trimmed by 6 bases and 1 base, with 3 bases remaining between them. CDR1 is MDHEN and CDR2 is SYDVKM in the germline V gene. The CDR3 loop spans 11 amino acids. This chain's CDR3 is CASRIQETQYF. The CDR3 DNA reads TGTGCCAGCAGAATCCAAGAGACCCAGTACTTC.

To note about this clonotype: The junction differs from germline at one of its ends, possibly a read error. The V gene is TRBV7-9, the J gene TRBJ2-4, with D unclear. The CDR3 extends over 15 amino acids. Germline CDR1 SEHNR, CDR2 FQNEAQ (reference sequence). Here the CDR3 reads CASSHNLAAKNIQYF. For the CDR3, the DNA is TGTGCCAGCAGCCACAACCTGGCAGCCAAGAACATTCAGTACTTC.

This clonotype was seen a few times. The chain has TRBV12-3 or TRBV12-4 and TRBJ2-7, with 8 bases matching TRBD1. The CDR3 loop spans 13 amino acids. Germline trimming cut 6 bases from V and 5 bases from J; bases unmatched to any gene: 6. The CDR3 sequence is CASSSGQVHEQYF. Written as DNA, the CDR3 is TGTGCCAGCAGCTCGGGACAGGTCCACGAGCAGTACTTC.

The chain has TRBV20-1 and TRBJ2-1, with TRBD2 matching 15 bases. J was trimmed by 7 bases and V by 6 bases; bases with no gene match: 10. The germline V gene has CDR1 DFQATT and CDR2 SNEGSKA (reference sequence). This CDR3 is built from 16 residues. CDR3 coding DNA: TGCAGTGCGACCAACGGACTAGCGGGAGGGGGGAATGAGCAGTTCTTC. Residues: CSATNGLAGGGNEQFF.

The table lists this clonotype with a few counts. This CDR3 is CASSSNRQGLQETQYF. In nucleotides, the CDR3 is TGTGCCAGCAGTTCCAACCGACAGGGGCTACAAGAGACCCAGTACTTC. This chain uses TRBV12-3 or TRBV12-4 with TRBJ2-5; TRBD1 aligns across 8 bases. V lost 4 bases, J lost 2 bases, and 9 bases stayed unmatched. The CDR3 runs to 16 residues.

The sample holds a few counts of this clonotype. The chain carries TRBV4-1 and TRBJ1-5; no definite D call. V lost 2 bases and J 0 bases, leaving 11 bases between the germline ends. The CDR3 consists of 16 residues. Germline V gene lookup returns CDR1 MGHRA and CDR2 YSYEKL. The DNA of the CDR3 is TGCGCCAGCAGCCAATATGCCATCTTTAGCAATCAGCCCCAGCATTTT. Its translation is CASSQYAIFSNQPQHF.

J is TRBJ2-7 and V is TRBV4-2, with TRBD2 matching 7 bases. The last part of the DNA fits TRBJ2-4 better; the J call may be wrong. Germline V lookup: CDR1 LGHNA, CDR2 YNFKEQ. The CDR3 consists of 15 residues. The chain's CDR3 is CASSQEASGKNIQYF. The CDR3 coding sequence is TGTGCCAGCAGCCAAGAAGCTAGCGGCAAAAACATTCAGTACTTC.

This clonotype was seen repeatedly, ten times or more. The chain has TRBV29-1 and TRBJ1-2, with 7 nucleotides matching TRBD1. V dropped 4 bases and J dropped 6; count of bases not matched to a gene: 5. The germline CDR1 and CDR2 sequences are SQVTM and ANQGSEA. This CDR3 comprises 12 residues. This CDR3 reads CSVGKGGDGYTF. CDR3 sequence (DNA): TGCAGCGTTGGTAAAGGGGGCGATGGCTACACCTTC.